The sequence of this T cell receptor (beta chain) was determined in a study of regulatory T cells in long-lasting Graves disease. General study points: Persistent patients shared more public clonotypes (about 3,000) than newly diagnosed patients (about 1,000).

This CDR3 is built from 15 residues. Trimming removed 0 bases at V and 2 bases at J, with 11 bases between. CDR1 SGHRS and CDR2 YFSETQ come from the germline V gene. Researchers made TCR beta libraries by using iRepertoire HTBI primers and running Arm-PCR on CDR3 regions. TCRdb reprocessed the multiplex PCR reads with MiXCR, giving one entry per CDR3 protein. The sample has approximately 540,000 distinct CDR3 sequences, about 11% seen once; the top ten hold roughly 8.9%. Concerning this clonotype itself: As yet, its antigen is unknown.

Time point in this sample: newly diagnosed GD, antithyroid drugs for less than 3 months. There was RNA extracted from PBMCs, and the TCR library was made from it. The sample was also linked to a second study, of T cells in Graves' hyperthyroidism and ophthalmopathy. As that study records: The study used the HTBI primer set for a first-round RT-PCR of the TCR CDR3.

This receptor was identified in a woman aged 30 to 39 with Graves disease. The V gene is TRBV5-1, the J gene TRBJ2-5; D possibly corresponds to TRBD2 (5 bases). The material sequenced was peripheral blood mononuclear cells (PBMCs), taken at new diagnosis, from a patient treated with antithyroid drugs. CDR3 loop: CASSLATSQQETQYF. CDR3 nucleotides: TGCGCCAGCAGCTTGGCCACTAGTCAGCAAGAGACCCAGTACTTC.